This entry is about one T cell receptor beta chain. This sample is part of a study of OX40 agonist ivuxolimab in advanced cancers. Background on the study: Intravenous ivuxolimab at 0.01 to 10 mg/kg was given to patients every 2 weeks. Dose-escalation patients had hepatocellular carcinoma, melanoma, renal cell or head and neck cancer.

Clones were sequenced by immunoSEQ multiplex PCR, and TCRdb holds only the in-frame ones, with some missing. The sample lists about 83,000 clones; approximately 91% were seen once. The CDR3 runs 13 residues. Looked up from germline, CDR1 is SGHVS and CDR2 is FQNEAQ. V was shortened by 0 bases and J by 7 bases, with 9 bases between the two germline ends. V and J are TRBV7-8 and TRBJ2-5, with no clear D. The receptor's source is an adult with an advanced solid tumor such as melanoma, head and neck, liver or kidney cancer. Sequenced here: CD4+ or CD8+ T cells sorted from blood, sampled in a trial of the OX40 agonist ivuxolimab. The CDR3 DNA sequence: TGTGCCAGCAGCTTAGCGATCACCGCGACCCAGTACTTC. Translating it yields CASSLAITATQYF.